The 29 T cell receptor beta chains listed next were all sequenced from one sample in a study of T cell responses to AZD1222 COVID-19 vaccine. Method: immunoSEQ multiplex PCR; TCRdb's copy keeps in-frame clones and lacks some. This table holds tens of thousands of clones, around 91% found once. The specimen was peripheral blood, collected on day 0 of MenACWY control vaccination. The receptors shown here come from an adult in good health.

The chain couples TRBV3-1 (or the pseudogene TRBV3-2) to TRBJ1-1; D ambiguous. V lost 1 base, J lost 1 base, and 10 bases lay in between. Germline assignment: CDR1 LGHDT and CDR2 YNNKEL (reference sequence). The CDR3 loop spans 15 amino acids. The CDR3 region is CASSQVFGKNTEAFF. In DNA form, the CDR3 reads TGTGCCAGCAGCCAAGTGTTCGGGAAGAACACTGAAGCTTTCTTT.

This clone was observed a single time. This chain uses TRBV5-1 with TRBJ2-5; D gene ambiguous. V was pared by 4 bases and J by 2 bases, with 3 bases between. This CDR3 region has 11 residues. Germline V gives CDR1 SGHRS, CDR2 YFSETQ. CDR3 coding DNA: TGCGCCAGCAGCCAACAAGAGACCCAGTACTTC. Protein sequence: CASSQQETQYF.

This clone was detected once. One end of the junction fails to match germline, which may point to a read error. The chain couples TRBV7-7 to TRBJ1-3; TRBD1 is a possible D gene (5 bases). This CDR3 region has 16 residues. From germline, CDR1 is SSHAT and CDR2 FNYEAQ (reference sequence). CDR3 residues: CASSLGSGSSGNTIYF. The CDR3, as DNA: TGTGCTAGCAGCTTAGGGTCAGGGAGCTCTGGAAACACCATATATTTT.

V usage is TRBV12-1 and J usage is TRBJ2-7; the table's D call TRBD1 went unverified against the DNA. TRBV12-1 is an annotated pseudogene. This CDR3 spans 14 amino acids. In DNA, the CDR3 is TGTGCCAGCAGCTTTGTTGGGCAGGGCTACGAGCAGTACTTC. Translation: CASSFVGQGYEQYF.

This sequence joins TRBV18 and TRBJ2-7; TRBD2 might be the D (5 bases). Germline CDR1 is KGHSH and CDR2 is LQKENI. CDR3 length: 14 residues. With 0 bases removed from V and 6 bases from J, the gap between germline ends came to 12 bases. Written as DNA, the CDR3 is TGTGCCAGCTCACCACCGAATCTTGCGGGCGAGCAGTACTTC. Translating gives CASSPPNLAGEQYF.

The rearrangement joins TRBV6-6 to TRBJ1-2; D may be TRBD1 (6 bases). V lost 2 bases to trimming and J lost 2 bases, with 6 bases between them. The CDR3 is 13 amino acids. Germline CDR1 reads MNHNY; CDR2 reads SVGAGI (reference sequence). In DNA form, the CDR3 reads TGTGCCAGCAGTTACGGACAGAACTATGGCTACACCTTC. It codes for CASSYGQNYGYTF.

The chain combines TRBV3-1 (or the pseudogene TRBV3-2) with TRBJ2-6; unclear D gene. Germline CDR1 and CDR2: LGHDT and YNNKEL (reference sequence). The CDR3 runs to 14 residues. With 6 bases removed from V and 0 bases from J, the gap between germline ends came to 6 bases. The CDR3 protein is CASSLSSGANVLTF. CDR3 nucleotide sequence: TGTGCCAGCAGTCTGAGCTCTGGGGCCAACGTCCTGACTTTC.

This chain uses TRBV3-1 (or the pseudogene TRBV3-2) with TRBJ2-2; D uncertain. Germline V lookup: CDR1 LGHDT, CDR2 YNNKEL (reference sequence). Trimming shortened V by 3 bases and J by 5 bases, and 7 bases separated the two germline ends. The CDR3 sequence is 13 residues long. CDR3 in amino acids: CASSHLGTGELFF. In DNA, the CDR3 is TGTGCCAGCAGCCATTTGGGGACCGGGGAGCTGTTTTTT.

The CDR3 region is CASRGGSPLHF. The CDR3 DNA sequence: TGTGCCAGCAGGGGGGGTTCACCCCTCCACTTT. The genes are TRBV12-3 or TRBV12-4 and TRBJ1-6; tentatively, D is TRBD1 (5 bases). This CDR3 has 11 amino acids. Trimming removed 6 bases from V and 9 bases from J, with 6 bases in between.

V usage is TRBV5-1 and J usage is TRBJ2-5; 11 bases match TRBD2. Trimming at V came to 5 bases and at J to 7 bases, leaving 10 bases not matched to a gene. The CDR3 totals 15 residues. Germline V gives CDR1 SGHRS, CDR2 YFSETQ. The CDR3 sequence: CASRQTSGVIGTQYF. The DNA for the CDR3 is TGCGCCAGCAGACAGACTAGCGGGGTCATTGGGACCCAGTACTTC.

The chain combines TRBV9 with TRBJ1-4; D perhaps matches TRBD1 (5 bases). V shed 3 bases and J shed 4 bases, with 22 bases lying between them. Germline V gives CDR1 SGDLS, CDR2 YYNGEE. This CDR3 is built from 18 residues. The CDR3 spells CASSAQNSTGIRNEKLFF. CDR3 DNA: TGTGCCAGCAGCGCCCAAAACAGCACAGGAATCCGTAATGAAAAACTGTTTTTT.

The chain combines TRBV4-2 with TRBJ2-5; the D gene is possibly TRBD2 (6 bases). Trimming removed 1 base at V and 4 bases at J, with 16 bases between. Per the germline V gene, CDR1 is LGHNA and CDR2 is YNFKEQ. CDR3 size: 16 residues. CDR3 coding DNA: TGTGCCAGCAGCCAAGTGGGGGGAACGGTCGGAGAGACCCAGTACTTC. Its protein product is CASSQVGGTVGETQYF.

V is TRBV7-9 and J is TRBJ2-7; 9 bases align to TRBD1. The germline CDR1 and CDR2 sequences are SEHNR and FQNEAQ (reference sequence). With V trimmed by 1 base and J by 7 bases, 17 bases remained unmatched. The CDR3 consists of 18 residues. The CDR3 sequence is CASSLDSGGTGYKEEQYF. Here the CDR3 DNA reads TGTGCCAGCAGCTTAGATTCTGGGGGGACAGGGTATAAGGAGGAGCAGTACTTC.

This clone has just one count. The chain is built from TRBV7-9 and TRBJ2-5; TRBD2 agrees at 7 bases. Germline V CDR1 and CDR2: SEHNR, FQNEAQ (reference sequence). The CDR3 is 13 residues long. The V segment lost 5 bases and the J segment 7 bases; nucleotides outside the gene matches: 7. The CDR3: CASSDSGLGTQYF. The CDR3 coding sequence is TGTGCCAGCAGCGATAGCGGACTAGGGACCCAGTACTTC.

The chain links TRBV28 to TRBJ2-7, with D possibly being TRBD1 (5 bases). This CDR3 spans 14 amino acids. Trimming removed 2 bases from V and 3 bases from J, with 11 bases in between. Germline CDR1 and CDR2: MDHEN and SYDVKM. The CDR3, as DNA: TGTGCCAGCAGTTTACCACAGGTTTTCTACGAGCAGTACTTC. Residues: CASSLPQVFYEQYF.

V gene TRBV3-1 (or the pseudogene TRBV3-2) combines with J gene TRBJ1-2, with no clear D. CDR1 is LGHDT and CDR2 is YNNKEL in the germline V gene (reference sequence). The CDR3 has 14 residues. The V and J ends lost 3 bases and 8 bases respectively, with 16 bases between them. The CDR3 DNA sequence: TGTGCCAGCAGCCAGTATTTTGGGGTGGGAGGCTACACCTTC. Protein product: CASSQYFGVGGYTF.

The chain couples TRBV5-1 to TRBJ2-2; 7 positions match TRBD2. This CDR3 is 20 amino acids long. CDR1 and CDR2 from the germline V gene are SGHRS and YFSETQ. Trimming at V came to 4 bases and at J to 0 bases, leaving 18 bases not matched to a gene. CDR3 in amino acids: CASSRAGGGPSTSNTGELFF. The CDR3 DNA reads as TGCGCCAGCAGCCGGGCTGGCGGGGGACCCTCTACCTCGAACACCGGGGAGCTGTTTTTT.

This clone was detected once. V gene TRBV7-3 combines with J gene TRBJ2-1; D is perhaps TRBD1 or TRBD2 (6 bases each). This CDR3 has 15 residues. Trimming stripped 5 bases from V and 5 bases from J, with 16 bases between. Germline lookup yields CDR1 SGHTA and CDR2 FQGTGA. Here the CDR3 reads CASSLWGALDNEQFF. The CDR3 DNA is TGTGCCAGCAGCCTTTGGGGGGCCCTTGACAATGAGCAGTTCTTC.

The V and J genes are TRBV7-9 and TRBJ2-5; 10 bases are a match to TRBD2. The CDR3 consists of 16 residues. In germline, CDR1 is SEHNR, CDR2 FQNEAQ (reference sequence). J was trimmed by 10 bases and V by 5 bases; bases with no gene match: 16. The DNA for the CDR3 is TGTGCCAGCAGCCCCAAGGGACCGGGACTAGCGCTTAACCAGTACTTC. As protein: CASSPKGPGLALNQYF.

The rearrangement links TRBV7-8 to TRBJ1-2; D remains unclear. Germline CDR1 SGHVS, CDR2 FQNEAQ. This CDR3 spans 14 amino acids. V lost 5 bases and J lost 2, with 12 bases in between. Here the CDR3 reads CASSLMRQNYGYTF. Written as DNA, the CDR3 is TGTGCCAGCAGCCTCATGAGGCAGAACTATGGCTACACCTTC.

V usage is TRBV11-3 and J usage is TRBJ2-2; TRBD2 agrees at 12 bases. Germline V lookup: CDR1 SGHNT, CDR2 YENEEA. V trimming: 1 base; J trimming: 6 bases; junction bases outside the gene matches: 6. The CDR3 is 17 residues long. The CDR3 region is CASSLAPGLAGSGELFF. CDR3 bases: TGTGCCAGCAGCTTAGCTCCGGGACTAGCGGGTTCCGGGGAGCTGTTTTTT.

This CDR3 is CASSEGGRYEQYF. The CDR3 DNA follows: TGCGCCAGCAGTGAGGGGGGAAGATACGAGCAGTACTTC. The chain combines TRBV10-1 with TRBJ2-7; D tentatively fits TRBD1 or TRBD2 (5 bases each). Germline assignment: CDR1 WNHNN and CDR2 SYGVQD (reference sequence). Trimming took 2 bases from V and 4 from J, leaving 9 bases between them. This CDR3 is built from 13 residues.

This clone was found a few times. The chain combines TRBV6-5 with TRBJ1-6; D is perhaps TRBD1 (5 bases). There are 13 residues in the CDR3. Germline lookup yields CDR1 MNHEY and CDR2 SVGAGI. Trimming took off 4 bases at V and 7 bases at J, with 8 bases between the two ends. CDR3 DNA sequence: TGTGCCAGCAGTTCCAGGGTAAATTCACCCCTCCACTTT. Its translation: CASSSRVNSPLHF.

Points on this clone: Germline is not matched at one junction end, which may reflect a read error. V and J are TRBV7-7 and TRBJ2-3, with TRBD2 identical over 12 bases. The CDR3 loop spans 15 amino acids. The germline V gene encodes CDR1 SSHAT and CDR2 FNYEAQ (reference sequence). CDR3 bases: TGTGCTAGCAGCCGGGGACTAGCGGGTACAGATACGCAGTATTTT. Translated: CASSRGLAGTDTQYF. The variable domain in full, with the rest retrieved from reference TRBV7-7 and TRBJ2-3, is GAGVSQSPRYKVTKRGQDVTLRCDPISSHATLYWYQQALGQGPEFLTYFNYEAQPDKSGLPSDRFSAERPEGSISTLTIQRTEQRDSAMYRCASSRGLAGTDTQYFGPGTRLTVL.

This sequence joins TRBV6-2 or TRBV6-3 and TRBJ1-5, with D unclear. CDR3 length: 14 amino acids. Germline V gene sequence: CDR1 MNHEY, CDR2 SVGEGT. V lost 4 bases and J 0 bases, leaving 7 bases between the germline ends. CDR3 sequence reads: CASSSPYSNQPQHF. Here the CDR3 DNA reads TGTGCCAGCAGTTCTCCTTATAGCAATCAGCCCCAGCATTTT.

The chain combines TRBV7-9 with TRBJ1-5; D is ambiguous. The CDR3 consists of 14 residues. Germline V gene data show CDR1 as SEHNR and CDR2 as FQNEAQ (reference sequence). V lost 5 bases and J 5 bases, leaving 13 bases between the germline ends. CDR3 in amino acids: CASSHGRSDQPQHF. CDR3 in DNA: TGTGCCAGCAGCCACGGGAGGTCCGATCAGCCCCAGCATTTT. Variable domain in full (rest from reference TRBV7-9 and TRBJ1-5): DTGVSQNPRHKITKRGQNVTFRCDPISEHNRLYWYRQTLGQGPEFLTYFQNEAQLEKSRLLSDRFSAERPKGSFSTLEIQRTEQGDSAMYLCASSHGRSDQPQHFGDGTRLSIL.

The chain couples TRBV24-1 to TRBJ2-7; unclear D gene. Per the germline V gene, CDR1 is KGHDR and CDR2 is SFDVKD. Trimming shortened V by 5 bases and J by 1 base, and 8 bases separated the two germline ends. The CDR3 sequence is 13 residues long. CDR3 coding DNA: TGTGCCACCAGTGCCCCAGTATCCTACGAGCAGTACTTC. Protein sequence: CATSAPVSYEQYF.

This clone was picked up one time. This chain links TRBV7-9 with TRBJ2-3, with a tentative D call TRBD1 (5 bases). V was cut by 6 bases and J by 4 bases, with 8 bases left in between. CDR3 length: 12 residues. CDR1 is SEHNR and CDR2 is FQNEAQ in the germline V gene (reference sequence). DNA of the CDR3: TGTGCCAGCAGTTCAGGGCCAGATACGCAGTATTTT. It specifies CASSSGPDTQYF.

The V and J genes are TRBV5-1 and TRBJ2-3, with D perhaps TRBD2 (5 bases). This CDR3 is 14 amino acids long. The germline gives CDR1 SGHRS, CDR2 YFSETQ. V lost 7 bases to trimming and J lost 0 bases, with 12 bases between them. CDR3 in DNA: TGCGCCAGCTCTGGACTGGATAGCACAGATACGCAGTATTTT. Protein sequence: CASSGLDSTDTQYF.